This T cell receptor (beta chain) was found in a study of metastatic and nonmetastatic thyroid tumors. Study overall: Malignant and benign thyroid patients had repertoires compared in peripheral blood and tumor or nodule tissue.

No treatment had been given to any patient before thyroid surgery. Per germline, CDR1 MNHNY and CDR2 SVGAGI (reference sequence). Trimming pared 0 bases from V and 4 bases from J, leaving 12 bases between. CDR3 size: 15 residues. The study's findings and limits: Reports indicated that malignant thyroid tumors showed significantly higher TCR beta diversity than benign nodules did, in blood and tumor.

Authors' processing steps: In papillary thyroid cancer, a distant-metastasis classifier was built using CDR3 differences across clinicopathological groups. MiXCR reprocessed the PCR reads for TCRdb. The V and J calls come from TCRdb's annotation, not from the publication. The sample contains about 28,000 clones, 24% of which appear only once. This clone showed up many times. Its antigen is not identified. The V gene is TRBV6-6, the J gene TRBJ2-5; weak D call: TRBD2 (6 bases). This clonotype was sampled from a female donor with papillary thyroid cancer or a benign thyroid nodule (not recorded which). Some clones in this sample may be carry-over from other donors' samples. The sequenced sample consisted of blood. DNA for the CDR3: TGTGCCAGCAGTTACTCCGGGGGTGGAGGAGAGACCCAGTACTTC. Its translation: CASSYSGGGGETQYF.